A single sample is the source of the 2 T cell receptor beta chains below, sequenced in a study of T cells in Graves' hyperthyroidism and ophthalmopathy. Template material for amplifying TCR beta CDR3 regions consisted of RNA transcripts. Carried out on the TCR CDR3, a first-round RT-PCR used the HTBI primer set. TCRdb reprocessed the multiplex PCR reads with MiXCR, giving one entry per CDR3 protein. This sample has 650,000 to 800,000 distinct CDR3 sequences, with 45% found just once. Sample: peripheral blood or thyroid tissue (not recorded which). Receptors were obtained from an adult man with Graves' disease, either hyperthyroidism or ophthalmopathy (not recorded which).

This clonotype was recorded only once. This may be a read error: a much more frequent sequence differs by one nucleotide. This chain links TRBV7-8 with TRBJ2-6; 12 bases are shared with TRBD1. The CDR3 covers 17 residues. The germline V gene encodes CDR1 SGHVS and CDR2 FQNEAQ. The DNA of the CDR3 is TGTGCCAGCAGTGCCGGGACAGGGGGCTCTGGGGCCAACGGCCTGACTTTC. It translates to CASSAGTGGSGANGLTF.

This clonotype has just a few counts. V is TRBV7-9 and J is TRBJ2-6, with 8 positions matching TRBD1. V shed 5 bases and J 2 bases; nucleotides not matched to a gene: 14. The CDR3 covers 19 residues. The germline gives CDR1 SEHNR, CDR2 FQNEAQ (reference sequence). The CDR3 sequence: CASSHAATGEVTGANVLTF. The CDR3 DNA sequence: TGTGCCAGCAGCCACGCAGCGACAGGGGAGGTAACTGGGGCCAACGTCCTGACTTTC.